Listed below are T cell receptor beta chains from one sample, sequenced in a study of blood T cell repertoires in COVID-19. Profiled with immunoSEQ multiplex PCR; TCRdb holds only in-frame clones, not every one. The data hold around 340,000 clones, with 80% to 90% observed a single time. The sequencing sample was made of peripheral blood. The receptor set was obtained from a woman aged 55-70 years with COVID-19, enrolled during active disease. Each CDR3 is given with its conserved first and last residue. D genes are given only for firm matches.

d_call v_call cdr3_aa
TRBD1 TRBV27 CASSPTGGGGYTF
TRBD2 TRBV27 CASSPRLAGGHNEQFF
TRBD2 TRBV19 CASSIKRGRDTQYF
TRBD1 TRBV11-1 CASSKTGNEQYF
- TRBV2 CASSDTVGVLPQHF
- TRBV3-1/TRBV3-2 CASSPLGLLEQYF
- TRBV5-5 CASSGGTDYGYTF
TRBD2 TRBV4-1 CASSQDSGGQTYEQYF
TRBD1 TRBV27 CASSPGGRGYGYTF
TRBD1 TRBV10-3 CAIRTLGQGGGEAFF
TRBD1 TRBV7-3 CASSLQGGNQPQHF